The 23 T cell receptor beta chains in this list originate from one sample, sequenced in a study of T cell responses to AZD1222 COVID-19 vaccine. TCRdb's table, derived via immunoSEQ multiplex PCR, lists solely in-frame clones and lacks some. Among roughly 120,000 clones listed, roughly 91% were seen once. This sample comprised peripheral blood, obtained on day 0 of AZD1222 vaccination. The receptor source for this set is an adult in good health.

This clone was seen more than once but under ten times. The CDR3 loop reads CASIGEANQPQHF. In DNA, the CDR3 is TGTGCCAGTATAGGCGAGGCCAATCAGCCCCAGCATTTT. This rearrangement joins TRBV19 to TRBJ1-5; D not certain. From germline, CDR1 is LNHDA and CDR2 SQIVND (reference sequence). Trimming stripped 7 bases from V and 3 bases from J, with 10 bases between. The length of the CDR3 is 13 residues.

The gene calls are TRBV20-1 and TRBJ2-3, with 14 bases aligning to TRBD2. V trimming: 3 bases; J trimming: 3 bases; junction bases outside the gene matches: 11. Germline values: CDR1 DFQATT, CDR2 SNEGSKA (reference sequence). The CDR3 is made up of 18 amino acids. CDR3 sequence reads: CSASRPGLAGAGTDTQYF. CDR3 nucleotides: TGCAGTGCTAGTCGCCCGGGACTAGCGGGGGCAGGGACAGATACGCAGTATTTT.

The gene calls are TRBV6-5 and TRBJ2-5; D gene unclear. Trimming removed 5 bases from V and 4 bases from J, with 11 bases in between. The germline gives CDR1 MNHEY, CDR2 SVGAGI. The CDR3 contains 13 residues. The chain's CDR3 is CASSPSARETQYF. In DNA, the CDR3 is TGTGCCAGCAGTCCCTCGGCCCGAGAGACCCAGTACTTC.

The V call is TRBV4-2, the J call TRBJ1-4; D unresolved. The CDR3 is 15 residues long. V was pared by 0 bases and J by 1 base, with 6 bases between. Germline lookup yields CDR1 LGHNA and CDR2 YNFKEQ. This CDR3 is CASSQDRLTNEKLFF. The DNA for the CDR3 is TGTGCCAGCAGCCAAGACAGGCTAACTAATGAAAAACTGTTTTTT.

The chain combines TRBV7-9 with TRBJ2-2; D is uncertain. Trimming took 1 base from V and 6 from J, leaving 12 bases between them. The CDR3 spans 15 residues. Germline V gene data show CDR1 as SEHNR and CDR2 as FQNEAQ (reference sequence). The CDR3 spells CASSLVYGVAGELFF. In DNA form, the CDR3 reads TGTGCCAGCAGCTTAGTCTACGGAGTCGCCGGGGAGCTGTTTTTT. The full variable domain, with the rest looked up from reference TRBV7-9 and TRBJ2-2, is DTGVSQNPRHKITKRGQNVTFRCDPISEHNRLYWYRQTLGQGPEFLTYFQNEAQLEKSRLLSDRFSAERPKGSFSTLEIQRTEQGDSAMYLCASSLVYGVAGELFFGEGSRLTVL.

This sequence joins TRBV2 and TRBJ1-5; D ambiguous. The germline V gene encodes CDR1 SNHLY and CDR2 FYNNEI. This CDR3 has 13 amino acids. V lost 6 bases and J 4 bases, leaving 10 bases between the germline ends. The CDR3 DNA is TGTGCCAGCAGGCCTCCTGGGAATCAGCCCCAGCATTTT. As protein: CASRPPGNQPQHF.

The chain joins TRBV25-1 to TRBJ2-5; 10 bases match TRBD1. V dropped 5 bases and J dropped 3; count of bases not matched to a gene: 6. The germline CDR1 and CDR2 sequences are MGHDK and SYGVNS. This CDR3 spans 15 amino acids. The CDR3 loop is CASSRLGTGEETQYF. CDR3 DNA: TGTGCCAGCAGTCGCCTTGGGACAGGGGAAGAGACCCAGTACTTC.

The chain recombines TRBV7-2 with TRBJ2-7; 10 bases match TRBD1. CDR3 size: 15 residues. In germline, CDR1 is SGHTA, CDR2 FQGNSA. Trimming took 1 base from V and 6 from J; bases not matched to a gene: 6. CDR3 in amino acids: CASSLGQGAAFEQYF. The CDR3 coding sequence is TGTGCCAGCAGCTTAGGACAGGGGGCTGCCTTCGAGCAGTACTTC.

J is TRBJ1-1 and V is TRBV6-5; 7 nucleotides line up with TRBD1. The CDR3 has 14 residues. Germline assignment: CDR1 MNHEY and CDR2 SVGAGI. V lost 5 bases, J lost 3 bases, and 6 bases stayed unmatched. The CDR3 reads CASSPVGQDTEAFF. DNA for the CDR3: TGTGCCAGCAGTCCCGTAGGACAGGACACTGAAGCTTTCTTT.

This chain uses TRBV10-3 with TRBJ1-5, with TRBD1 as a possible D gene (6 bases). Trimming shortened V by 4 bases and J by 2 bases, and 12 bases separated the two germline ends. CDR1 and CDR2 from the germline V gene are ENHRY and SYGVKD. The CDR3 is made up of 15 amino acids. CDR3 nucleotides: TGTGCCATCAGTGGAACGACAGGTCGCAATCAGCCCCAGCATTTT. It specifies CAISGTTGRNQPQHF.

As for this clone: Other DNA sequences of this sample code for an identical CDR3. The V and J genes are TRBV28 and TRBJ1-2; D uncertain. This CDR3 is 13 amino acids long. The germline V and J ends were trimmed by 5 bases and 1 base, with 8 bases remaining between them. Per the germline V gene, CDR1 is MDHEN and CDR2 is SYDVKM. CDR3 DNA: TGTGCCAGCAGTCCACGTTTTAACTATGGCTACACCTTC. Translated, it gives CASSPRFNYGYTF.

The CDR3 region is CSVSLVAGREQYF. The DNA of the CDR3 is TGCAGCGTGAGTCTGGTTGCGGGGCGCGAGCAGTACTTC. The rearrangement links TRBV29-1 to TRBJ2-7, with D perhaps matching TRBD2 (6 bases). V gave up 6 bases and J gave up 6 bases, with 18 bases separating them. The CDR3 has 13 amino acids. Germline V gene sequence: CDR1 SQVTM, CDR2 ANQGSEA.

This chain connects TRBV7-9 to TRBJ1-3; tentative D call: TRBD1 (5 bases). The CDR3 is 19 residues long. The germline gives CDR1 SEHNR, CDR2 FQNEAQ (reference sequence). V was clipped by 0 bases and J by 0 bases, with 18 bases between them. CDR3 nucleotide sequence: TGTGCCAGCAGCTTAGCAGACAGTCCCCCTCACGGCTCTGGAAACACCATATATTTT. Amino acid sequence: CASSLADSPPHGSGNTIYF.

J is TRBJ1-6 and V is TRBV5-5; D not resolved. Germline V lookup: CDR1 SGHKS, CDR2 YYEKEE (reference sequence). CDR3 length: 14 amino acids. V was cut by 2 bases and J by 10 bases, with 13 bases left in between. As DNA, the CDR3 is TGTGCCAGCAGCTTTATTGGCAGTGAGTCACCCCTCCACTTT. Its translation is CASSFIGSESPLHF.

The rearrangement links TRBV6-5 to TRBJ2-1; D tentatively reads TRBD1 or TRBD2 (5 bases each). Germline V gives CDR1 MNHEY, CDR2 SVGAGI. This CDR3 has 15 amino acids. With 6 bases removed from V and 5 bases from J, the gap between germline ends came to 17 bases. The chain's CDR3 is CASRPGTATNNEQFF. Written as DNA, the CDR3 is TGTGCCAGCAGGCCAGGGACCGCCACCAACAATGAGCAGTTCTTC.

This clone has a single count. This rearrangement joins TRBV5-4 to TRBJ1-1; D perhaps matches TRBD1 (5 bases). V was clipped by 5 bases and J by 3 bases, with 14 bases between them. CDR1 is SGHNT and CDR2 is YYREEE in the germline V gene (reference sequence). CDR3 length equals 14 residues. The CDR3: CASSSIGVDTEAFF. CDR3 DNA sequence: TGTGCCAGCAGTTCAATAGGGGTGGACACTGAAGCTTTCTTT.

The V call is TRBV3-1 (or the pseudogene TRBV3-2), the J call TRBJ1-1; TRBD1 might be the D (6 bases). The V gene lost 4 bases and the J gene lost 0 bases, with 9 bases spanning the gap. Germline assignment: CDR1 LGHDT and CDR2 YNNKEL (reference sequence). This CDR3 spans 14 amino acids. Here the CDR3 DNA reads TGTGCCAGCAGCCTAGGACAGCTGAACACTGAAGCTTTCTTT. It encodes CASSLGQLNTEAFF.

The rearrangement links TRBV25-1 to TRBJ2-1, with TRBD2 matching 11 bases. This CDR3 region has 16 residues. Germline values: CDR1 MGHDK, CDR2 SYGVNS. J lost 0 bases, V lost 5 bases, and 3 bases had no gene match. The CDR3 sequence: CASSSGLAVSYNEQFF. CDR3 DNA: TGTGCCAGCAGTTCGGGACTAGCGGTCTCCTACAATGAGCAGTTCTTC.

J is TRBJ1-6 and V is TRBV30; D ambiguous. Germline V gene lookup returns CDR1 GTSNPN and CDR2 SVGIG (reference sequence). This CDR3 has 16 residues. As DNA, the CDR3 is TGTGTCCTGGAAAAGCGGGGAGGCTCCTATAATTCACCCCTCCACTTT. Translating gives CVLEKRGGSYNSPLHF.

This chain links TRBV6-2 or TRBV6-3 with TRBJ2-7; weak D call: TRBD2 (6 bases). Germline CDR1 is MNHEY and CDR2 is SVGEGT. CDR3 length: 14 amino acids. V was pared by 4 bases and J by 8 bases, with 18 bases between. The CDR3 loop is CASSSDSGPTKQYF. CDR3 in DNA: TGTGCCAGCAGTTCCGATAGCGGTCCTACGAAGCAGTACTTC.

The chain couples TRBV10-3 to TRBJ1-6, with TRBD1 identical over 7 bases. CDR1 is ENHRY and CDR2 is SYGVKD in the germline V gene. The CDR3 loop spans 15 amino acids. Trimming removed 1 base from V and 7 bases from J; junction bases left unmatched: 4. As DNA, the CDR3 is TGTGCCATCAGTGAGTGGGGGACAGCAAATTCACCCCTCCACTTT. As protein: CAISEWGTANSPLHF.

The CDR3: CASSPAGGDGYNEQFF. In DNA, the CDR3 is TGTGCCAGCTCACCCGCAGGGGGGGACGGGTACAATGAGCAGTTCTTC. The J gene is TRBJ2-1, the V gene TRBV18; either TRBD1 or TRBD2 may fit D (7 bases each). CDR3 size: 16 residues. Per germline, CDR1 KGHSH and CDR2 LQKENI. Trimming pared 3 bases from V and 4 bases from J, leaving 16 bases between.

The chain joins TRBV2 to TRBJ2-1, with D perhaps TRBD2 (6 bases). CDR3 length: 13 residues. Germline CDR1 is SNHLY and CDR2 is FYNNEI. Between the trimmed V and J ends, which lost 6 bases and 4 bases, there was a span of 10 bases. The CDR3 here is CASSAGTYNEQFF. CDR3 coding DNA: TGTGCCAGCAGCGCCGGGACTTACAATGAGCAGTTCTTC.